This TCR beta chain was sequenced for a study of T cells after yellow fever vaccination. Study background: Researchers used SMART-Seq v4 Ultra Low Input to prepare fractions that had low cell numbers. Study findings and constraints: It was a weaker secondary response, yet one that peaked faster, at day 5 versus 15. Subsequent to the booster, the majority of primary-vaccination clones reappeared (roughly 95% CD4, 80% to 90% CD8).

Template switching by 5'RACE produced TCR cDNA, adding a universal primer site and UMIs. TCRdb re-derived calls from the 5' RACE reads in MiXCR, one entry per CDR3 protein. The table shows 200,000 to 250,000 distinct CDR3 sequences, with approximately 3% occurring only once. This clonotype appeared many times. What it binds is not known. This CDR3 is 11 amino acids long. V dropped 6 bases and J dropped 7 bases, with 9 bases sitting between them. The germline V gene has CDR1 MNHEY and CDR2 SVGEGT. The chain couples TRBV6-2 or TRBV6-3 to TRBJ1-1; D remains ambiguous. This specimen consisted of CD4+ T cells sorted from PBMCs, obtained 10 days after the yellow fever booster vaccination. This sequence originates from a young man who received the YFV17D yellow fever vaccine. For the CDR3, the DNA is TGTGCCAGCAGCCTTTACGATGAAGCTTTCTTT. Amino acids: CASSLYDEAFF.